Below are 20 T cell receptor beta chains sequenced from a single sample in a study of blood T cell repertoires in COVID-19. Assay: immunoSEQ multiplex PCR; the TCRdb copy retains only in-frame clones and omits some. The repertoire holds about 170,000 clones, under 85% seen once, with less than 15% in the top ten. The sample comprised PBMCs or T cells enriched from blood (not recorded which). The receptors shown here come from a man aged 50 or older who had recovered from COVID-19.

This CDR3 is CASSPPQGTYEQYF. CDR3 nucleotides: TGTGCCAGCTCACCACCCCAGGGCACCTACGAGCAGTACTTC. The chain links TRBV18 to TRBJ2-7, with a tentative D call TRBD1 (5 bases). Trimming took off 0 bases at V and 2 bases at J, with 8 bases between the two ends. The CDR3 contains 14 residues. Germline V gives CDR1 KGHSH, CDR2 LQKENI.

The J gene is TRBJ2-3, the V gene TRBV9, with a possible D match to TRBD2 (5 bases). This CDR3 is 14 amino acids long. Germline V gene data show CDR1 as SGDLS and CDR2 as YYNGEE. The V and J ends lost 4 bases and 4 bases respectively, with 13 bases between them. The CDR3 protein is CASSPRSSADTQYF. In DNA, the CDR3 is TGTGCCAGCAGCCCGCGGAGTAGCGCAGATACGCAGTATTTT.

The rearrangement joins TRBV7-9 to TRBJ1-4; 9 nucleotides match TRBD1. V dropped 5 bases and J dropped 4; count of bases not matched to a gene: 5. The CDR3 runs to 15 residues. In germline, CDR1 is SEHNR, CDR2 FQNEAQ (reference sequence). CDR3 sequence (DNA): TGTGCCAGCAGCCCTCCGGGACAGGGTAATGAAAAACTGTTTTTT. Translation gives CASSPPGQGNEKLFF.

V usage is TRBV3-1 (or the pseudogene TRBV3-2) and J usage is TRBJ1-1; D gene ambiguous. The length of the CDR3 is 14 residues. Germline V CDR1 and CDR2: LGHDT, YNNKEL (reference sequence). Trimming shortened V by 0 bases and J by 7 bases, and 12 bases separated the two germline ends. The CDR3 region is CASSQEATASEAFF. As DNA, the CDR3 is TGTGCCAGCAGCCAAGAAGCGACGGCCAGTGAAGCTTTCTTT.

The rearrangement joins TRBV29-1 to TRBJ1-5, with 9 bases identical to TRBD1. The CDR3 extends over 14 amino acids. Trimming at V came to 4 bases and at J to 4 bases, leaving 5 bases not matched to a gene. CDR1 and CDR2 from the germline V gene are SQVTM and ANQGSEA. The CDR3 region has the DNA TGCAGCGTTGTACTCGGGACAGGGAATCAGCCCCAGCATTTT. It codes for CSVVLGTGNQPQHF.

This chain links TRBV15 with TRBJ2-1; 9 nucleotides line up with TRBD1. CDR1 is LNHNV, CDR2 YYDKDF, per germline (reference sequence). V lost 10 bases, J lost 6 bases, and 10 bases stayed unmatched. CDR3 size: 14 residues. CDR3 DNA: TGTGCCAGCAAACGGGACAGGGCGTCCAATGAGCAGTTCTTC. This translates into CASKRDRASNEQFF.

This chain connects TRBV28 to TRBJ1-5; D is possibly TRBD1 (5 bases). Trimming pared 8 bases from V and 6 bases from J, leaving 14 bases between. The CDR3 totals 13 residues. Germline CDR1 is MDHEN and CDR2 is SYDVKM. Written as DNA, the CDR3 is TGTGCCAGCTACCTTGGGGCCGGTCAGCCCCAGCATTTT. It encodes CASYLGAGQPQHF.

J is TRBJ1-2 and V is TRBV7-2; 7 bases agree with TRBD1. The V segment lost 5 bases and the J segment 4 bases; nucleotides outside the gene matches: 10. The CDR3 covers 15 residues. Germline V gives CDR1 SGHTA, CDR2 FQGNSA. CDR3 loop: CASSPVQDRLYGYTF. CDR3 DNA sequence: TGTGCCAGCAGCCCAGTTCAGGACAGGCTCTATGGCTACACCTTC.

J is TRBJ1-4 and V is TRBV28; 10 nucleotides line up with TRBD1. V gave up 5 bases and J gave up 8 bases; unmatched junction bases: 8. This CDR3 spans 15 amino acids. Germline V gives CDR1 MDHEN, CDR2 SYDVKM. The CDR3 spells CASSPWTGGGEKLFF. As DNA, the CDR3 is TGTGCCAGCAGTCCGTGGACAGGGGGAGGCGAAAAACTGTTTTTT.

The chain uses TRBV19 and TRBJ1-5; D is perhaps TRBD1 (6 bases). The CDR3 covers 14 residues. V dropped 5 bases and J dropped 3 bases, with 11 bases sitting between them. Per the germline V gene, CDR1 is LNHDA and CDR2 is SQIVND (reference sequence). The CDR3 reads CASSPWTDNQPQHF. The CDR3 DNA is TGTGCCAGTAGTCCATGGACAGACAATCAGCCCCAGCATTTT.

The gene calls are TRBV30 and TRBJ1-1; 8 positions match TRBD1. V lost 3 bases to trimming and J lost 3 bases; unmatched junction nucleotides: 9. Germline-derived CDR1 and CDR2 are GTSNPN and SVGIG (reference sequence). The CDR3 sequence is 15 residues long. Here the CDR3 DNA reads TGTGCCTGGAGCCTTGGGACAGGAGACTACACTGAAGCTTTCTTT. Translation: CAWSLGTGDYTEAFF.

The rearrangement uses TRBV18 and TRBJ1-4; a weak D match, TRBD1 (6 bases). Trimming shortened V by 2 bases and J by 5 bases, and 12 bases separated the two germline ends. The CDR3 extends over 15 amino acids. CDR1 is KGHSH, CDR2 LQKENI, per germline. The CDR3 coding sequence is TGTGCCAGCTCACCAAGGGGGACAAACAATGAAAAACTGTTTTTT. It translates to CASSPRGTNNEKLFF.

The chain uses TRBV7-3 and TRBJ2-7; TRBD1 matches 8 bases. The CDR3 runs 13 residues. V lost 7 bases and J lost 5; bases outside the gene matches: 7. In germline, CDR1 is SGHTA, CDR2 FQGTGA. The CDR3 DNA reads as TGTGCCAGCACCCTAGGACAGGGCCACGAGCAGTACTTC. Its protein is CASTLGQGHEQYF.

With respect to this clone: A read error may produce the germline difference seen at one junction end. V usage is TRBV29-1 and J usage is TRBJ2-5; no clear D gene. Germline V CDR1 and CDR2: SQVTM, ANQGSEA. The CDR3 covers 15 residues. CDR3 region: CSAELAEMYQETQYF. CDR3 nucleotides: TGCAGCGCTGAACTTGCGGAGATGTACCAAGAGACCCAGTACTTC.

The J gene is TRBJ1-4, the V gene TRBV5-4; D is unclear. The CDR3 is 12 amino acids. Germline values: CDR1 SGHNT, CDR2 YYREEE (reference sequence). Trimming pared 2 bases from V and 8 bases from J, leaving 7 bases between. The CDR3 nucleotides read TGTGCCAGCAGCTTCGAGGGAGAAAAACTGTTTTTT. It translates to CASSFEGEKLFF.

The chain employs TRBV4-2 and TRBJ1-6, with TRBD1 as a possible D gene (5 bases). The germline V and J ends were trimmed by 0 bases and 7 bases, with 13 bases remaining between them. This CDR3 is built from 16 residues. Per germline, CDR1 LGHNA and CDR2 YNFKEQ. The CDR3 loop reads CASSQEAGITNSPLHF. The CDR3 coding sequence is TGTGCCAGCAGCCAAGAGGCAGGGATAACGAATTCACCCCTCCACTTT.

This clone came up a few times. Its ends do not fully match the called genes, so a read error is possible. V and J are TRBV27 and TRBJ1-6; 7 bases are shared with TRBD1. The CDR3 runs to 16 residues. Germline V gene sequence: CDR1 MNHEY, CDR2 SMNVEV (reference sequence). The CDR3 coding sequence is TGTGCCAGCAGTCTATCAGGGGGATCCTATAATTCACCCCTCCACTTT. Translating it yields CASSLSGGSYNSPLHF.

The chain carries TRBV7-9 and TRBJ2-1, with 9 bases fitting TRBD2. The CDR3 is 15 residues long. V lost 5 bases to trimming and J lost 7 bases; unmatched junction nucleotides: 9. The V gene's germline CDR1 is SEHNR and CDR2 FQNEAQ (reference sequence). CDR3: CASSPPGLAGNEQFF. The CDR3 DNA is TGTGCCAGCAGCCCGCCGGGACTAGCAGGTAATGAGCAGTTCTTC.

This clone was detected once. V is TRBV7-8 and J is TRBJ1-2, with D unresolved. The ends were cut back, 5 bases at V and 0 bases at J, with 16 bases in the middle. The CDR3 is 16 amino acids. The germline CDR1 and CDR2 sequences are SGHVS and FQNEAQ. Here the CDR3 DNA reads TGTGCCAGCAGCCCCCAGCAGGCTAAGGCTAACTATGGCTACACCTTC. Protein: CASSPQQAKANYGYTF.

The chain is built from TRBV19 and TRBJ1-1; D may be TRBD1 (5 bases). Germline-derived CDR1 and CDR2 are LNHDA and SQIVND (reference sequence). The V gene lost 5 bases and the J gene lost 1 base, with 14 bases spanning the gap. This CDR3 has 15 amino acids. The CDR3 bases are TGTGCCAGTAGTGTAACGGGACTCGGGAACACTGAAGCTTTCTTT. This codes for CASSVTGLGNTEAFF.